The rows below give T cell receptor beta chains drawn from one sample of a study of human T cells and chemical hapten exposure. Each CDR3 protein is one row after TCRdb ran MiXCR on the RACE reads. The sample shows tens of thousands of distinct CDR3 sequences, 8% to 11% of them seen only once. Sequencing used whole blood, obtained in connection with sensitization to the hapten diphenylcyclopropenone (DPC). These receptors all come from a man aged 35-49 years with alopecia areata. Some clones in this sample may be carry-over from other donors' samples. CDR3s include the opening cysteine and the closing phenylalanine or tryptophan. For some rows the clone size is stated as once, few or many, or as a class when expanded; others skip it.

J: TRBJ2-3
size: many
V: TRBV20-1
CDR3: CSARTSLGTDTQYF

J: TRBJ2-3
size: .
V: TRBV2
CDR3: CASSENGPSTDTQYF

J: TRBJ2-7
size: .
V: TRBV20-1
CDR3: CSARDLRTSGSNEQYF

J: TRBJ2-3
size: few
V: TRBV4-1
CDR3: CASSQDGGTDTQYF

J: TRBJ2-3
size: few
V: TRBV4-3
CDR3: CASSQGFLADTQYF

J: TRBJ2-5
size: many
V: TRBV7-8
CDR3: CASSLRQLRMQETQYF

J: TRBJ2-2
size: .
V: TRBV29-1
CDR3: CSVGDRGLMELFF

J: TRBJ2-1
size: few
V: TRBV6-2/TRBV6-3
CDR3: CASRLSDGQFF

J: TRBJ2-5
size: few
V: TRBV5-5
CDR3: CASSLDSEETQYF

J: TRBJ2-5
size: few
V: TRBV19
CDR3: CASSDRSQETQYF

J: TRBJ1-3
size: few
V: TRBV5-4
CDR3: CASSLGTAGNTIYF

J: TRBJ2-3
size: .
V: TRBV12-3/TRBV12-4
CDR3: CASGTSGSTDTQYF

J: TRBJ2-3
size: .
V: TRBV10-3
CDR3: CAISEPGLADTDTQYF

J: TRBJ1-1
size: few
V: TRBV7-9
CDR3: CASSETDSEAFF

J: TRBJ1-1
size: few
V: TRBV29-1
CDR3: CSALGQGVNTEAFF

J: TRBJ2-3
size: many
V: TRBV20-1
CDR3: CSARGGDTQYF

J: TRBJ2-2
size: few
V: TRBV7-9
CDR3: CASSLVAYTGELFF

J: TRBJ2-2
size: .
V: TRBV7-2
CDR3: CASSLGVLAGVTGELFF

J: TRBJ2-3
size: few
V: TRBV19
CDR3: CASKTGRETDTQYF

J: TRBJ2-1
size: .
V: TRBV5-6
CDR3: CASSLGSSGSRNEQFF

J: TRBJ1-1
size: .
V: TRBV5-5
CDR3: CASSLYPNAEAFF

J: TRBJ1-5
size: .
V: TRBV12-3/TRBV12-4
CDR3: CASSTGQGRANQPQHF

J: TRBJ1-5
size: few
V: TRBV5-6
CDR3: CASSSSTGGNQPQHF

J: TRBJ2-7
size: few
V: TRBV20-1
CDR3: CSARAGQGNEQYF